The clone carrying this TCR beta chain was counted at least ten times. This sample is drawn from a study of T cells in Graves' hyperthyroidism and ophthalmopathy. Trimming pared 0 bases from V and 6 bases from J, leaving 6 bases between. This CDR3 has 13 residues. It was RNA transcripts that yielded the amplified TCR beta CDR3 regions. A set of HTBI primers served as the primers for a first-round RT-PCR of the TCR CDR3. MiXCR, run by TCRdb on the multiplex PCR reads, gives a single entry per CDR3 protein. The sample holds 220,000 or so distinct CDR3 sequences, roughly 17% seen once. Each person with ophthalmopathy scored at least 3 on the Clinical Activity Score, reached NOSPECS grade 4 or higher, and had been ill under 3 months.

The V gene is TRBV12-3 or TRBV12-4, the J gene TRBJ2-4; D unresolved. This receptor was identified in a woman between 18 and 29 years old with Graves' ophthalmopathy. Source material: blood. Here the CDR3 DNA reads TGTGCCAGCAGTTTAGCTCCCCCAAACATTCAGTACTTC. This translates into CASSLAPPNIQYF.